This TCR beta chain is drawn from a study of cytomegalovirus exposure and HLA in healthy donors. At the level of the study: Among 398 genotyped donors, around 80% fell in the Caucasian-associated ancestry cluster.

This CDR3 comprises 15 residues. Germline CDR1 is SEHNR and CDR2 is FQNEAQ (reference sequence). PCR employed 60 Vbeta and 13 Jbeta primers. Original analysis: A later analysis counted around 74 million unique TCR beta chains, some 11 million shared. The assay was immunoSEQ multiplex PCR, and TCRdb's table has in-frame clones only and misses some. V, J and clone size are those of that table, while D and trimming were read from the DNA. The repertoire holds approximately 110,000 clones, with about 76% as singletons. Study observations and caveats: Among donors in an Asian-associated ancestry cluster, a later analysis reportedly found fewer N-insertions than the roughly 700-donor mean.

Remarks on this clone: Its antigen remains unknown. The junction does not match germline at one end; this may be a read error.

The specimen was PBMCs. This chain joins TRBV7-9 and TRBJ1-2, with 9 bases aligning to TRBD1. This TCR was recovered from a man aged 40-55 years in good health and CMV-seronegative. CDR3 nucleotides: TGTCCCAGCAGCTTAGCCAGGACAGGGGAAGATGGCTACACCTTC. It translates to CPSSLARTGEDGYTF.